This entry concerns a single T cell receptor beta chain. The antigen is undetermined. This record comes from a study of graft-versus-host responses after intestinal transplantation. Turning to the study itself: Among the recipients, all got anti-thymocyte globulin induction and then tacrolimus and steroids for approximately 3 years.

Study conclusions and caveats: Some patients had graft-donor T cell macrochimerism. In their allografts, the ratios of graft-versus-host to host-versus-graft T cell clones were high. After transplant, early declines in HvG clones were associated with peak levels of circulating GvH clones. The recipient marrow held GvH clones, and some of them showed up first in ileum or blood.

CDR3 length: 13 amino acids. Trimming cost V 4 bases and J 0 bases, with 6 bases left between them. CDR1 is SGHRS, CDR2 YFSETQ, per germline. Profiling relied on immunoSEQ multiplex PCR, and the TCRdb table lists in-frame clones only, not all of them. This table holds some 110,000 clones, roughly nine tenths found once. Sequencing used unstimulated CD4+ T cells sorted from spleen or lymph node cells, obtained before transplant. The source of this sequence is a human donor who was the organ donor for an intestinal transplant. The genes are TRBV5-1 and TRBJ2-3, with unresolved D. CDR3 coding DNA: TGCGCCAGCAGCGAACCCAGCACAGATACGCAGTATTTT. It is translated as CASSEPSTDTQYF.